This TCR beta chain was captured by sequencing in a study of cytotoxic CD8 clonotypes in ibrutinib-treated CLL. A word on this clone: The antigen remains unidentified.

The protocol was immunoSEQ multiplex PCR, while the TCRdb copy is restricted to in-frame clones and leaves out a portion. The table records 130,000 or so clones, about 85% of them present only once. Study-wide results and caveats: Sustained-remission and progressing patients were not sampled at matched times. The public clonotypes identified were infrequent and showed contraction or stability on treatment.

This CDR3 contains 15 residues. Trimming at V came to 1 base and at J to 0 bases, leaving 2 bases not matched to a gene. Germline assignment: CDR1 LGHNA and CDR2 YSLEER. This TCR was sampled from a human donor with chronic lymphocytic leukemia. Specimen: PBMCs, collected after 24 months of ibrutinib treatment. The chain employs TRBV4-3 and TRBJ1-2; 7 bases match TRBD1. The CDR3 spells CASSQAGGANYGYTF. As DNA, the CDR3 is TGCGCCAGCAGCCAAGCAGGGGGTGCTAACTATGGCTACACCTTC.